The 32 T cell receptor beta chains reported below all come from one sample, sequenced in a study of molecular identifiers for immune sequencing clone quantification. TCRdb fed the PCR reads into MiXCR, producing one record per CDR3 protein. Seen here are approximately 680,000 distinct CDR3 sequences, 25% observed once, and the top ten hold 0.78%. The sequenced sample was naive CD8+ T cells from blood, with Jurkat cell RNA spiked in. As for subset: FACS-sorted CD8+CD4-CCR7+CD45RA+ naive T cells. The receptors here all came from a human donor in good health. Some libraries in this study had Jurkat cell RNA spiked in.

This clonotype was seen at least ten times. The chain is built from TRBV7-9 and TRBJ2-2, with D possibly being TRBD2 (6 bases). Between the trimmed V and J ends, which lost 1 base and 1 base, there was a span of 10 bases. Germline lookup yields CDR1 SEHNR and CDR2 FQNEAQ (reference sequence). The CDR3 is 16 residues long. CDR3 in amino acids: CASSLGGGMNTGELFF. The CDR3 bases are TGTGCCAGCAGCTTAGGAGGCGGGATGAACACCGGGGAGCTGTTTTTT.

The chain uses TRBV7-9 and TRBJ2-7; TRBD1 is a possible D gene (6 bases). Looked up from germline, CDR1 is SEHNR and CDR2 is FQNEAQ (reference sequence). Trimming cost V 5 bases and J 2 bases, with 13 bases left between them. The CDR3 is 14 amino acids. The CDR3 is CASSPRTAPYEQYF. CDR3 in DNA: TGTGCCAGCAGCCCAAGGACAGCCCCCTACGAGCAGTACTTC.

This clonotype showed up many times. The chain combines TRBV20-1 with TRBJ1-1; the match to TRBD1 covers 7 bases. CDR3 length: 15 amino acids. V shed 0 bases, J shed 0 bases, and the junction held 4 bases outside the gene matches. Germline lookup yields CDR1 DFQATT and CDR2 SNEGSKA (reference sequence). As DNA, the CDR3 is TGCAGTGCTAGAGAGACAGGGAGCATGAACACTGAAGCTTTCTTT. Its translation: CSARETGSMNTEAFF.

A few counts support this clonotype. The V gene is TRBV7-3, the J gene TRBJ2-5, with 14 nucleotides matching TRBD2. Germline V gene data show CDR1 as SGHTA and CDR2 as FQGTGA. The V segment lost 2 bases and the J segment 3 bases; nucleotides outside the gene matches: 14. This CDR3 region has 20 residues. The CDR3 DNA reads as TGTGCCAGCAGCTTAGAGGGGTTGGGGACTAGCGGGAGAGGTAAAGAGACCCAGTACTTC. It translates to CASSLEGLGTSGRGKETQYF.

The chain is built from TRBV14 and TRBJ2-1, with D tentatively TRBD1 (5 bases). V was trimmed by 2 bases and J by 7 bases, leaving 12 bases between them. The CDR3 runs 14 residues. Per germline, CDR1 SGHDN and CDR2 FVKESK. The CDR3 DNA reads TGTGCCAGCAGCCAAAGGGGCGAGTGGAATGAGCAGTTCTTC. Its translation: CASSQRGEWNEQFF.

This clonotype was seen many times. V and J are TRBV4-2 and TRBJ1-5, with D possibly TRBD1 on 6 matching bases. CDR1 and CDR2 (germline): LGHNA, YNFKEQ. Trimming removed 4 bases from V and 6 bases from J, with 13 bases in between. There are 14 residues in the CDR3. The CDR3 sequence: CASSRQTGAQPQHF. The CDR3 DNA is TGTGCCAGCAGCCGGCAAACGGGGGCTCAGCCCCAGCATTTT.

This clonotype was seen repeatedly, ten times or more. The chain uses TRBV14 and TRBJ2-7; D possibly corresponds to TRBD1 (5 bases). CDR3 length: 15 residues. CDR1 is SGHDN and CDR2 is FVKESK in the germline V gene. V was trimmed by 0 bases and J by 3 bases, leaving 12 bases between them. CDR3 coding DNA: TGTGCCAGCAGCCAAGAAAGGGGTGTGTTCTACGAGCAGTACTTC. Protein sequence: CASSQERGVFYEQYF.

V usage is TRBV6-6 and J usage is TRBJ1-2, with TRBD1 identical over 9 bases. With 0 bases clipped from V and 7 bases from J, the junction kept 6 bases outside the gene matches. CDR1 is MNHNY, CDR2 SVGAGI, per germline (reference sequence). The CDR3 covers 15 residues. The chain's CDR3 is CASSYSGTGRSGYTF. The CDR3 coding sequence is TGTGCCAGCAGTTACTCAGGGACAGGGAGAAGTGGCTACACCTTC.

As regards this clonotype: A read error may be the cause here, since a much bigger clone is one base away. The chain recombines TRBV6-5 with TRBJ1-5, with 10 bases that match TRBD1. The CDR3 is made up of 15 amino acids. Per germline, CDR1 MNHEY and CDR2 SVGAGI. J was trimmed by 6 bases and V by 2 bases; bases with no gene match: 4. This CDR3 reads CASSYDRGPRQPQHF. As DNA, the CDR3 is TGTGCCAGCAGTTACGACAGGGGGCCACGTCAGCCCCAGCATTTT.

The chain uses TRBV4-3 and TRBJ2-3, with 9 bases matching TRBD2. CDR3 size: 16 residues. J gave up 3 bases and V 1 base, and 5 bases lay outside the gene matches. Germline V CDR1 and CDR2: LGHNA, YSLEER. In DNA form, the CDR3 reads TGCGCCAGCAGCCAAGCGCGGGGGGGCTTAACAGATACGCAGTATTTT. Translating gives CASSQARGGLTDTQYF.

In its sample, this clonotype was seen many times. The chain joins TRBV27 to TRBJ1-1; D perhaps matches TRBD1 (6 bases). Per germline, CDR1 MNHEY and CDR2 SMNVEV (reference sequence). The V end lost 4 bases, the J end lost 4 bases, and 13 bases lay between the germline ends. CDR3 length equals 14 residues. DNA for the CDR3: TGTGCCAGCAGTTCCGCCGGGACATTCACTGAAGCTTTCTTT. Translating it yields CASSSAGTFTEAFF.

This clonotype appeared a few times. The CDR3 bases are TGTGCCAGCAGTTACGGGGTAGGGGACACTGAAGCTTTCTTT. Its translation: CASSYGVGDTEAFF. The chain recombines TRBV6-2 or TRBV6-3 with TRBJ1-1; D is perhaps TRBD1 (5 bases). Germline CDR1 reads MNHEY; CDR2 reads SVGEGT. Trimming left V 2 bases short and J 3 bases short, with 10 bases between. The CDR3 runs 14 residues.

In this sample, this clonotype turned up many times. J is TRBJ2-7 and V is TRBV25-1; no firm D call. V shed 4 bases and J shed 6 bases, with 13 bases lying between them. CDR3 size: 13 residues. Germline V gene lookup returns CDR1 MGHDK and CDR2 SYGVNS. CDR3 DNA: TGTGCCAGCAGTGCCGGGTCCTCTTCCGAGCAGTACTTC. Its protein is CASSAGSSSEQYF.

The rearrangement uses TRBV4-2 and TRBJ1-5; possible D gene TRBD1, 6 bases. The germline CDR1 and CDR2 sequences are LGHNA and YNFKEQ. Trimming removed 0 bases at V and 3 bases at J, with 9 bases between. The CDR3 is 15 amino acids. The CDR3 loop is CASSQDWTDNQPQHF. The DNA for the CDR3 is TGTGCCAGCAGCCAAGACTGGACAGACAATCAGCCCCAGCATTTT.

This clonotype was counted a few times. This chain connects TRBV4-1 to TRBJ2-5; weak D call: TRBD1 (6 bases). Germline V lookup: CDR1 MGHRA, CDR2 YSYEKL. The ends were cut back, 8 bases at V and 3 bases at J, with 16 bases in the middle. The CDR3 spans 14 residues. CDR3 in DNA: TGCGCCAGCGGCCGAGGGGGTTCAGAAGAGACCCAGTACTTC. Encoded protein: CASGRGGSEETQYF.

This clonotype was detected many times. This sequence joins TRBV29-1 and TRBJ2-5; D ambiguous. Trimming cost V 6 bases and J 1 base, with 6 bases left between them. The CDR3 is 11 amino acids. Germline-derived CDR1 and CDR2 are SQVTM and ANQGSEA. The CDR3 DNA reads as TGCAGCGTACGGCGCCAAGAGACCCAGTACTTC. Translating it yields CSVRRQETQYF. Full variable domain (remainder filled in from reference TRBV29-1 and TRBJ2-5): SAVISQKPSRDICQRGTSLTIQCQVDSQVTMMFWYRQQPGQSLTLIATANQGSEATYESGFVIDKFPISRPNLTFSTLTVSNMSPEDSSIYLCSVRRQETQYFGPGTRLLVL.

CDR3 in DNA: TGTGCCAGTAGTCGACCGGGACAGGGTTTTTCCGAGCAGTACTTC. Translation gives CASSRPGQGFSEQYF. The chain carries TRBV19 and TRBJ2-7; 9 bases line up with TRBD1. The CDR3 length is 15 residues. Trimming cost V 5 bases and J 6 bases; bases outside gene matches: 11. Germline V lookup: CDR1 LNHDA, CDR2 SQIVND (reference sequence).

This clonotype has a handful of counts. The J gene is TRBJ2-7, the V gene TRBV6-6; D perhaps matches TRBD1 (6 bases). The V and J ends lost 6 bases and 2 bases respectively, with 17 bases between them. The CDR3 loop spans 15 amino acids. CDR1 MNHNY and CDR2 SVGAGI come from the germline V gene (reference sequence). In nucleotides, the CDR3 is TGTGCCAGCAGAACCCGGCGACAGGATACCTACGAGCAGTACTTC. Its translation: CASRTRRQDTYEQYF.

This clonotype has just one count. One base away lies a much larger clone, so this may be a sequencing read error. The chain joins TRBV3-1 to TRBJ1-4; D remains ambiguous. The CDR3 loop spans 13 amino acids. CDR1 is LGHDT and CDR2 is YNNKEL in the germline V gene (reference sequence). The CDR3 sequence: CASSQVNDEELFF. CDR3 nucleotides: TGTGCCAGCAGCCAAGTTAACGATGAAGAACTGTTTTTT. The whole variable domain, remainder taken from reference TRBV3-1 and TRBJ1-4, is DTAVSQTPKYLVTQMGNDKSIKCEQNLGHDTMYWYKQDSKKFLKIMFSYNNKELIINETVPNRFSPKSPDKAHLNLHINSLELGDSAVYFCASSQVNDEELFFGSGTQLSVL.

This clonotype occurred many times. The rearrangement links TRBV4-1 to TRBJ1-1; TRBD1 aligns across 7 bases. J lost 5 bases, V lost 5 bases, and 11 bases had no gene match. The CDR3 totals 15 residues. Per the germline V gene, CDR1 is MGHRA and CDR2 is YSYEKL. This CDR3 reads CASSGQGGWRTEAFF. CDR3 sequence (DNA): TGCGCCAGCAGCGGGCAGGGGGGATGGAGAACTGAAGCTTTCTTT.

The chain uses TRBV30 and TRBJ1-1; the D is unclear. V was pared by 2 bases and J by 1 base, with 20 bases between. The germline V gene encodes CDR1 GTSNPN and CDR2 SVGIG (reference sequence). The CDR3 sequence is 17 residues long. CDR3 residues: CAWSLEDSRIENTEAFF. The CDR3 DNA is TGTGCCTGGAGTTTAGAAGATTCCCGGATTGAGAACACTGAAGCTTTCTTT.

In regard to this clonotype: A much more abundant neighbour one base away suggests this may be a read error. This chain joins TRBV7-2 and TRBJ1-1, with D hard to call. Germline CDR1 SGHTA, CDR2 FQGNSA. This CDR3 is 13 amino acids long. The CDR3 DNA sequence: TGTGCCAGCACCACAGTTCTGAACACTGCAGCTTTCTTT. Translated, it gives CASTTVLNTAAFF.

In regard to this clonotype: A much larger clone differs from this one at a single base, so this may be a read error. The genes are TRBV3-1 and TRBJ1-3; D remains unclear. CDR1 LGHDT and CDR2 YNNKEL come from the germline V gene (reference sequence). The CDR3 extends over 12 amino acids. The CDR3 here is CATTDSGNTVYF. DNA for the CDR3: TGTGCCACGACGGACTCTGGAAACACCGTATATTTT.

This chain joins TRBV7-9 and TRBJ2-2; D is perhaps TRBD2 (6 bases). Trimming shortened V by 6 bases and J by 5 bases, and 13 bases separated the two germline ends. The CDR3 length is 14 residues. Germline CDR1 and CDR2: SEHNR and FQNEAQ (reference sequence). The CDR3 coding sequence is TGTGCCAGCAGGTGGACAAGCGGGACCGGGGAGCTGTTTTTT. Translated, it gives CASRWTSGTGELFF.

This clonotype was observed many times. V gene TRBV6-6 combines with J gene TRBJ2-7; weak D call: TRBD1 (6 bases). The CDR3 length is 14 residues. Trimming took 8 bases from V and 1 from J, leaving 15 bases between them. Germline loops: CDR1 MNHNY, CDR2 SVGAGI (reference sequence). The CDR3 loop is CASLTETGSYEQYF. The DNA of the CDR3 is TGTGCCAGCCTCACGGAGACAGGTTCCTACGAGCAGTACTTC.

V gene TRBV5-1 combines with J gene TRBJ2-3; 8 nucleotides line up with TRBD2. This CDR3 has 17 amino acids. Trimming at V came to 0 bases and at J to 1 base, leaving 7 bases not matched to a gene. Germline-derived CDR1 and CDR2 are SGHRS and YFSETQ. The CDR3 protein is CASSLVFSGTGTDTQYF. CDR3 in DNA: TGCGCCAGCAGCTTGGTTTTTAGCGGGACTGGCACAGATACGCAGTATTTT. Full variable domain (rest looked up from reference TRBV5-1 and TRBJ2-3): KAGVTQTPRYLIKTRGQQVTLSCSPISGHRSVSWYQQTPGQGLQFLFEYFSETQRNKGNFPGRFSGRQFSNSRSEMNVSTLELGDSALYLCASSLVFSGTGTDTQYFGPGTRLTVL.

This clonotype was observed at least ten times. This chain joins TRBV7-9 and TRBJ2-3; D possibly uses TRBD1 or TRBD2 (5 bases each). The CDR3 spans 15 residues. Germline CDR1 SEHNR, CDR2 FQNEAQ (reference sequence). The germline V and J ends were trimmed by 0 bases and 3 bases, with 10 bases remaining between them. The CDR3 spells CASSLAIGETDTQYF. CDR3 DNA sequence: TGTGCCAGCAGCTTAGCGATAGGGGAGACAGATACGCAGTATTTT.

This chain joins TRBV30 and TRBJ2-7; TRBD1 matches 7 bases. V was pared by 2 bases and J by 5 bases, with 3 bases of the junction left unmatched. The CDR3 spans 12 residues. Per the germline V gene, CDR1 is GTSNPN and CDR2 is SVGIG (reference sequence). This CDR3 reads CAWSYGQDEQYF. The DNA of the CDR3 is TGTGCCTGGAGTTACGGACAGGACGAGCAGTACTTC. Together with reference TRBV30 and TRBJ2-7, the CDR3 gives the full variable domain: SQTIHQWPATLVQPVGSPLSLECTVEGTSNPNLYWYRQAAGRGLQLLFYSVGIGQISSEVPQNLSASRPQDRQFILSSKKLLLSDSGFYLCAWSYGQDEQYFGPGTRLTVT.

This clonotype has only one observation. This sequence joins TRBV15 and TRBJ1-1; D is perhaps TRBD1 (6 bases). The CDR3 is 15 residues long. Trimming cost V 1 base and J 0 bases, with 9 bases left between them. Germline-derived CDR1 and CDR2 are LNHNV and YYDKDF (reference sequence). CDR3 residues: CATSRGGHMNTEAFF. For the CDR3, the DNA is TGTGCCACCAGCAGAGGGGGACATATGAACACTGAAGCTTTCTTT.

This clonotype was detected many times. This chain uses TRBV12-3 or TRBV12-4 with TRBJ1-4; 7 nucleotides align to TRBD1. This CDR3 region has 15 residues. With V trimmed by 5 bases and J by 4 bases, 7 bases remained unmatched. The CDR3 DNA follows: TGTGCCAGCAGTACCCTACAGGGGCTTAATGAAAAACTGTTTTTT. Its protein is CASSTLQGLNEKLFF.

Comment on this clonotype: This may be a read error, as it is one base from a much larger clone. The CDR3 DNA is TGTGCCAGCAGCCCTCAAGCATGGGGCGACGAGCAGTACTTC. Protein product: CASSPQAWGDEQYF. This rearrangement joins TRBV7-9 to TRBJ2-7; perhaps TRBD1 as D (5 bases). Trimming took 5 bases from V and 5 from J, leaving 16 bases between them. CDR1 is SEHNR, CDR2 FQNEAQ, per germline (reference sequence). The CDR3 totals 14 residues.

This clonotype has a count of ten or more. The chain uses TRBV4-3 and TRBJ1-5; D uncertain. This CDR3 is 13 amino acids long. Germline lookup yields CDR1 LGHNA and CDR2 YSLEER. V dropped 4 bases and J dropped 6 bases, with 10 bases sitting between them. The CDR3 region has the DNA TGCGCCAGCAGCCCCTGGACCTTTCAGCCCCAGCATTTT. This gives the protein CASSPWTFQPQHF.